Shown below are 10 T cell receptor beta chains from a single sample sequenced in a study of T cell responses to AZD1222 COVID-19 vaccine. Assay: immunoSEQ multiplex PCR; the TCRdb copy retains only in-frame clones and omits some. The data show more than 150,000 clones, approximately 92% seen once. Here the sequenced sample was peripheral blood, taken on day 0 of AZD1222 vaccination. The receptors here all came from an adult in good health.

The rearrangement links TRBV27 to TRBJ1-2, with D perhaps TRBD1 (6 bases). Germline V gene sequence: CDR1 MNHEY, CDR2 SMNVEV (reference sequence). The CDR3 loop spans 14 amino acids. V was cut by 2 bases and J by 4 bases, with 11 bases left in between. CDR3 amino acids: CASSLKGGSYGYTF. CDR3 bases: TGTGCCAGCAGTTTAAAGGGGGGATCCTATGGCTACACCTTC.

The CDR3 region has the DNA TGTGCCAGCGGACTGACAGGGGCGCAGGACACTGAAGCTTTCTTT. Its protein is CASGLTGAQDTEAFF. The rearrangement links TRBV28 to TRBJ1-1; 8 bases line up with TRBD1. Trimming took 8 bases from V and 3 from J; bases not matched to a gene: 11. Germline CDR1 MDHEN, CDR2 SYDVKM. The CDR3 is made up of 15 amino acids.

V usage is TRBV10-3 and J usage is TRBJ1-6, with unresolved D. The CDR3 runs 12 residues. Trimming removed 6 bases from V and 5 bases from J, with 5 bases in between. CDR1 and CDR2 from the germline V gene are ENHRY and SYGVKD. This CDR3 reads CAIRPDNSPLHF. In nucleotides, the CDR3 is TGTGCCATCAGACCAGATAATTCACCCCTCCACTTT.

V usage is TRBV13 and J usage is TRBJ2-3; tentatively, D is TRBD2 (5 bases). V was cut by 5 bases and J by 6 bases, with 15 bases left in between. The CDR3 runs to 14 residues. CDR1 is PRHDT, CDR2 FYEKMQ, per germline (reference sequence). This CDR3 reads CASSPGLPSDTQYF. CDR3 in DNA: TGTGCCAGCAGCCCAGGACTCCCCTCGGATACGCAGTATTTT.

The V call is TRBV21-1, the J call TRBJ2-7; the D call in the table, TRBD1, was not verified against the DNA. TRBV21-1 is a pseudogene. CDR3 length: 14 amino acids. Here the CDR3 reads CASTSSGGIDEQYV. CDR3 in DNA: TGTGCCAGCACTAGTTCAGGGGGCATCGACGAGCAGTACGTC.

This chain connects TRBV6-5 to TRBJ1-2, with 7 bases lining up with TRBD1. The CDR3 contains 14 residues. V dropped 6 bases and J dropped 2; count of bases not matched to a gene: 6. CDR1 MNHEY and CDR2 SVGAGI come from the germline V gene. The DNA for the CDR3 is TGTGCCAGCAGACTCCAGACAGGGAACTATGGCTACACCTTC. It codes for CASRLQTGNYGYTF.

The chain links TRBV24-1 to TRBJ2-3; D gene unclear. The CDR3 length is 17 residues. CDR1 is KGHDR, CDR2 SFDVKD, per germline. Trimming stripped 2 bases from V and 5 bases from J, with 19 bases between. The CDR3 loop is CATSDSALDVDGDTQYF. CDR3 nucleotide sequence: TGTGCCACCAGTGATTCGGCTCTTGATGTTGATGGAGATACGCAGTATTTT.

The chain recombines TRBV5-4 with TRBJ1-1; D uncertain. CDR3 length equals 13 residues. Germline-derived CDR1 and CDR2 are SGHNT and YYREEE (reference sequence). V lost 0 bases to trimming and J lost 4 bases, with 7 bases between them. Here the CDR3 reads CASSLEVGTEAFF. The DNA of the CDR3 is TGTGCCAGCAGCTTGGAGGTAGGCACTGAAGCTTTCTTT. Together with reference TRBV5-4 and TRBJ1-1, the CDR3 gives the full variable domain: ETGVTQSPTHLIKTRGQQVTLRCSSQSGHNTVSWYQQALGQGPQFIFQYYREEENGRGNFPPRFSGLQFPNYSSELNVNALELDDSALYLCASSLEVGTEAFFGQGTRLTVV.

The chain carries TRBV18 and TRBJ2-1, with unresolved D. V was trimmed by 3 bases and J by 2 bases, leaving 11 bases between them. Per the germline V gene, CDR1 is KGHSH and CDR2 is LQKENI. CDR3 length: 15 amino acids. In DNA form, the CDR3 reads TGTGCCAGCTCACCCTACCCCGATACCTACAATGAGCAGTTCTTC. Protein sequence: CASSPYPDTYNEQFF. Full variable domain (missing parts from reference TRBV18 and TRBJ2-1): NAGVMQNPRHLVRRRGQEARLRCSPMKGHSHVYWYRQLPEEGLKFMVYLQKENIIDESGMPKERFSAEFPKEGPSILRIQQVVRGDSAAYFCASSPYPDTYNEQFFGPGTRLTVL.

This clone appeared a single time. The chain links TRBV6-2 or TRBV6-3 to TRBJ1-2; no clear D. Germline V gene sequence: CDR1 MNHEY, CDR2 SVGEGT. The V gene lost 6 bases and the J gene lost 8 bases, with 19 bases spanning the gap. CDR3 size: 14 residues. DNA of the CDR3: TGTGCCAGCAGCGGGCCGTTCGCCTCGTTAGGCTACACCTTC. Encoded protein: CASSGPFASLGYTF.